Listed here are 31 T cell receptor beta chains from one sample, sequenced in a study of blood T cell repertoires in COVID-19. The repertoire was sequenced with immunoSEQ multiplex PCR; TCRdb's copy has only in-frame clones and lacks some. The sample carries around 140,000 clones, 75% to 80% recorded once. Sample: peripheral blood. The receptors stem from a woman in her fifties or sixties with active or convalescent COVID-19.

The chain links TRBV28 to TRBJ2-7; D perhaps matches TRBD2 (6 bases). CDR3 size: 14 residues. The germline V gene encodes CDR1 MDHEN and CDR2 SYDVKM. Deletions cut 2 bases from V and 2 bases from J, with 10 bases between. Here the CDR3 DNA reads TGTGCCAGCAGTTTAGGGGGGTTACCCTACGAGCAGTACTTC. Translation: CASSLGGLPYEQYF.

The rearrangement uses TRBV27 and TRBJ1-2, with 7 bases identical to TRBD1. V lost 2 bases to trimming and J lost 4 bases; unmatched junction nucleotides: 4. The CDR3 sequence is 14 residues long. Germline V gene data show CDR1 as MNHEY and CDR2 as SMNVEV (reference sequence). Here the CDR3 reads CASSLLGGGYGYTF. CDR3 nucleotides: TGTGCCAGCAGTTTACTAGGGGGCGGCTATGGCTACACCTTC.

The V gene is TRBV3-1 (or the pseudogene TRBV3-2), the J gene TRBJ1-2; D remains unclear. The V end lost 0 bases, the J end lost 4 bases, and 9 bases lay between the germline ends. Germline CDR1 is LGHDT and CDR2 is YNNKEL (reference sequence). The CDR3 runs to 14 residues. The CDR3 is CASSQEGRRYGYTF. In nucleotides, the CDR3 is TGTGCCAGCAGCCAAGAGGGCCGGCGCTATGGCTACACCTTC.

This clone was seen a few times. This chain uses TRBV7-3 with TRBJ1-1; possibly TRBD1 for D (5 bases). This CDR3 region has 13 residues. Between the trimmed V and J ends, which lost 5 bases and 1 base, there was a span of 8 bases. Germline V gives CDR1 SGHTA, CDR2 FQGTGA. CDR3 residues: CASSRQPNTEAFF. Here the CDR3 DNA reads TGTGCCAGCAGCCGACAGCCGAACACTGAAGCTTTCTTT.

The chain recombines TRBV3-1 (or the pseudogene TRBV3-2) with TRBJ1-1, with D uncertain. Per germline, CDR1 LGHDT and CDR2 YNNKEL (reference sequence). The CDR3 extends over 15 amino acids. V was clipped by 4 bases and J by 3 bases, with 15 bases between them. In nucleotides, the CDR3 is TGTGCCAGCAGCCCGAGCCCCCCGCGGGACACTGAAGCTTTCTTT. It encodes CASSPSPPRDTEAFF.

The CDR3 spells CASSFSSSGGYNEQFF. DNA of the CDR3: TGTGCCAGCAGCTTTTCGTCTAGCGGGGGCTACAATGAGCAGTTCTTC. The V call is TRBV5-4, the J call TRBJ2-1, with 10 bases identical to TRBD2. The V and J ends lost 2 bases and 3 bases, in that order; junction bases with no gene match: 5. The CDR3 consists of 16 residues. In germline, CDR1 is SGHNT, CDR2 YYREEE (reference sequence).

This chain connects TRBV7-8 to TRBJ2-1; maybe TRBD2 (6 bases). CDR1 and CDR2 from the germline V gene are SGHVS and FQNEAQ. This CDR3 comprises 15 residues. The ends were cut back, 1 base at V and 1 base at J, with 8 bases in the middle. The CDR3 sequence: CASSLGGRSYNEQFF. The CDR3 bases are TGTGCCAGCAGCTTAGGAGGGAGGTCCTACAATGAGCAGTTCTTC. Looking up the rest from reference TRBV7-8 and TRBJ2-1 gives the full variable domain: GAGVSQSPRYKVAKRGQDVALRCDPISGHVSLFWYQQALGQGPEFLTYFQNEAQLDKSGLPSDRFFAERPEGSVSTLKIQRTQQEDSAVYLCASSLGGRSYNEQFFGPGTRLTVL.

The V and J genes are TRBV14 and TRBJ1-1; 9 positions agree with TRBD1. The V segment lost 4 bases and the J segment 3 bases; nucleotides outside the gene matches: 6. CDR1 SGHDN and CDR2 FVKESK come from the germline V gene. This CDR3 region has 15 residues. The CDR3 is CASSPRTGDDTEAFF. In nucleotides, the CDR3 is TGTGCCAGCAGCCCGAGGACAGGGGATGACACTGAAGCTTTCTTT.

This rearrangement joins TRBV7-9 to TRBJ2-2, with 7 bases lining up with TRBD1. CDR1 and CDR2 (germline): SEHNR, FQNEAQ (reference sequence). CDR3 length: 16 residues. The junction had 8 bases not matched to a gene; V was cut back by 4 bases and J by 3 bases. The CDR3 reads CASSSGTEGDTGELFF. The CDR3 DNA reads as TGTGCCAGCAGCTCCGGGACAGAGGGGGACACCGGGGAGCTGTTTTTT.

This clone was observed once. The rearrangement joins TRBV28 to TRBJ1-4, with D unclear. Per the germline V gene, CDR1 is MDHEN and CDR2 is SYDVKM. With 6 bases removed from V and 8 bases from J, the gap between germline ends came to 7 bases. This CDR3 has 11 residues. DNA for the CDR3: TGTGCCAGCAGACTCCGGGAAAAACTGTTTTTT. It encodes CASRLREKLFF.

The chain joins TRBV5-6 to TRBJ2-5; 7 nucleotides agree with TRBD1. Looked up from germline, CDR1 is SGHDT and CDR2 is YYEEEE. The CDR3 runs 13 residues. With 4 bases clipped from V and 5 bases from J, the junction kept 5 bases outside the gene matches. The CDR3 DNA reads as TGTGCCAGCAGCCGGGACAGATCGGAGACCCAGTACTTC. Amino acids: CASSRDRSETQYF.

This chain uses TRBV18 with TRBJ2-1; 7 bases align to TRBD2. The CDR3 has 16 residues. The germline V gene encodes CDR1 KGHSH and CDR2 LQKENI. The V segment lost 6 bases and the J segment 1 base; nucleotides outside the gene matches: 9. CDR3 coding DNA: TGTGCCAGCTCCCCTCGGCAGGGAGGGTCCTACAATGAGCAGTTCTTC. Translating gives CASSPRQGGSYNEQFF.

The V and J genes are TRBV7-9 and TRBJ2-7; the match to TRBD1 covers 7 bases. Germline CDR1 is SEHNR and CDR2 is FQNEAQ (reference sequence). V lost 5 bases to trimming and J lost 6 bases; unmatched junction nucleotides: 10. This CDR3 comprises 14 residues. The CDR3 spells CASSPDRVPREQYF. As DNA, the CDR3 is TGTGCCAGCAGCCCCGACAGGGTGCCTCGCGAGCAGTACTTC. The entire variable domain, with the rest obtained from reference TRBV7-9 and TRBJ2-7, is as follows: DTGVSQNPRHKITKRGQNVTFRCDPISEHNRLYWYRQTLGQGPEFLTYFQNEAQLEKSRLLSDRFSAERPKGSFSTLEIQRTEQGDSAMYLCASSPDRVPREQYFGPGTRLTVT.

The J gene is TRBJ2-3, the V gene TRBV10-3; perhaps TRBD2 as D (5 bases). V lost 3 bases and J 0 bases, leaving 13 bases between the germline ends. There are 16 residues in the CDR3. The germline gives CDR1 ENHRY, CDR2 SYGVKD. CDR3 protein: CAISDSSGASTDTQYF. CDR3 DNA sequence: TGTGCCATCAGTGACTCCAGCGGTGCTAGCACAGATACGCAGTATTTT.

The V and J genes are TRBV6-1 and TRBJ2-7; 10 bases agree with TRBD1. Germline trimming cut 2 bases from V and 2 bases from J; bases unmatched to any gene: 3. Germline values: CDR1 MNHNS, CDR2 SASEGT. The CDR3 has 15 amino acids. The CDR3 region is CASSEWGQGTYEQYF. CDR3 DNA sequence: TGTGCCAGCAGTGAATGGGGACAGGGGACCTACGAGCAGTACTTC.

The V call is TRBV7-2, the J call TRBJ1-1; 8 bases fit TRBD1. Germline values: CDR1 SGHTA, CDR2 FQGNSA. V was clipped by 5 bases and J by 0 bases; unmatched bases: 14. CDR3 length equals 18 residues. The CDR3 DNA sequence: TGTGCCAGCAGCCCACCGGGACAGGCCAATTACATGAACACTGAAGCTTTCTTT. Amino acid sequence: CASSPPGQANYMNTEAFF.

The chain couples TRBV5-5 to TRBJ1-1; no firm D call. The CDR3 has 14 amino acids. The V end lost 4 bases, the J end lost 4 bases, and 14 bases lay between the germline ends. Germline values: CDR1 SGHKS, CDR2 YYEKEE (reference sequence). The CDR3 reads CASSPRTEVTEAFF. CDR3 DNA sequence: TGTGCCAGCAGCCCGAGGACTGAAGTCACTGAAGCTTTCTTT.

The chain uses TRBV29-1 and TRBJ1-1; TRBD1 aligns across 7 bases. Germline V CDR1 and CDR2: SQVTM, ANQGSEA. The CDR3 is 12 amino acids. V trimming: 6 bases; J trimming: 4 bases; junction bases outside the gene matches: 5. The CDR3 loop reads CSVDRVATEAFF. In nucleotides, the CDR3 is TGCAGCGTAGACAGGGTGGCCACTGAAGCTTTCTTT.

This clone showed up just once. The V and J genes are TRBV3-1 (or the pseudogene TRBV3-2) and TRBJ2-7; 7 nucleotides align to TRBD1. Germline V gene data show CDR1 as LGHDT and CDR2 as YNNKEL (reference sequence). J lost 3 bases, V lost 0 bases, and 11 bases had no gene match. This CDR3 is 17 amino acids long. CDR3 in amino acids: CASSQDRRRAGGYEQYF. For the CDR3, the DNA is TGTGCCAGCAGCCAAGATCGCCGGCGGGCAGGGGGCTACGAGCAGTACTTC.

The rearrangement joins TRBV7-2 to TRBJ2-3; the match to TRBD2 covers 8 bases. The CDR3 loop spans 19 amino acids. The germline V gene encodes CDR1 SGHTA and CDR2 FQGNSA. The V and J ends lost 5 bases and 0 bases, in that order; junction bases with no gene match: 16. The CDR3 sequence: CASSPPPGGGIYSTDTQYF. For the CDR3, the DNA is TGTGCCAGCAGCCCCCCCCCGGGCGGGGGGATCTATAGCACAGATACGCAGTATTTT. Full variable domain (outside the CDR3, taken from reference TRBV7-2 and TRBJ2-3): GAGVSQSPSNKVTEKGKDVELRCDPISGHTALYWYRQSLGQGLEFLIYFQGNSAPDKSGLPSDRFSAERTGGSVSTLTIQRTQQEDSAVYLCASSPPPGGGIYSTDTQYFGPGTRLTVL.

The chain employs TRBV5-4 and TRBJ2-7, with TRBD2 identical over 8 bases. J gave up 1 base and V 0 bases, and 3 bases lay outside the gene matches. CDR1 and CDR2 (germline): SGHNT, YYREEE (reference sequence). The CDR3 loop spans 15 amino acids. CDR3 amino acids: CASSLDPSGSYEQYF. CDR3 in DNA: TGTGCCAGCAGCTTGGATCCTAGCGGGTCCTACGAGCAGTACTTC.

The table lists this clone with a count of one. The chain joins TRBV7-8 to TRBJ2-1; weak D call: TRBD1 (5 bases). V was clipped by 1 base and J by 7 bases, with 5 bases between them. CDR3 size: 12 residues. The V gene's germline CDR1 is SGHVS and CDR2 FQNEAQ. CDR3 DNA sequence: TGTGCCAGCAGCTTAGACAGGAATGAGCAGTTCTTC. Translating it yields CASSLDRNEQFF.

The gene calls are TRBV30 and TRBJ1-1; 7 nucleotides line up with TRBD1. The trim removed 0 bases at V and 2 bases at J, leaving 3 bases unmatched. The germline V gene has CDR1 GTSNPN and CDR2 SVGIG (reference sequence). The CDR3 covers 14 residues. For the CDR3, the DNA is TGTGCCTGGAGTGTAAAGGGGGCAAACACTGAAGCTTTCTTT. Its translation is CAWSVKGANTEAFF.

The chain uses TRBV11-2 and TRBJ2-1, with 10 bases lining up with TRBD1. The V gene's germline CDR1 is SGHAT and CDR2 FQNNGV. The CDR3 spans 16 residues. The V gene end was trimmed by 5 bases and the J gene end by 0 bases; junction bases not matched to a gene: 4. The CDR3 is CASSPRTGGSYNEQFF. CDR3 DNA: TGTGCCAGCAGCCCGAGGACAGGGGGCTCCTACAATGAGCAGTTCTTC.

The chain combines TRBV19 with TRBJ1-2, with D possibly matching TRBD1 (6 bases). Germline CDR1 is LNHDA and CDR2 is SQIVND (reference sequence). Trimming stripped 7 bases from V and 5 bases from J, with 20 bases between. The CDR3 runs to 15 residues. For the CDR3, the DNA is TGTGCCAGTACCTCCGGGACAAAAGCTGGGTATGGCTACACCTTC. It encodes CASTSGTKAGYGYTF.

CDR3 bases: TGTGCCAGCAGTGCGAACTATGGCTACACCTTC. This codes for CASSANYGYTF. V is TRBV2 and J is TRBJ1-2; D is unresolved. The CDR3 covers 11 residues. V was shortened by 4 bases and J by 2 bases, with 2 bases between the two germline ends. Looked up from germline, CDR1 is SNHLY and CDR2 is FYNNEI. Combining the CDR3 with reference TRBV2 and TRBJ1-2 gives the whole variable domain EPEVTQTPSHQVTQMGQEVILRCVPISNHLYFYWYRQILGQKVEFLVSFYNNEISEKSEIFDDQFSVERPDGSNFTLKIRSTKLEDSAMYFCASSANYGYTFGSGTRLTVV.

In nucleotides, the CDR3 is TGTGCCAGCAGTTACTCACGGGCTAGCGGGACTAGGGGTGAGCAGTTCTTC. Translating gives CASSYSRASGTRGEQFF. The rearrangement uses TRBV6-2 or TRBV6-3 and TRBJ2-1; 9 nucleotides line up with TRBD2. The CDR3 has 17 amino acids. V trimming: 0 bases; J trimming: 9 bases; junction bases outside the gene matches: 12. Per germline, CDR1 MNHEY and CDR2 SVGEGT.

The rearrangement links TRBV19 to TRBJ1-2; no clear D. CDR3 size: 16 residues. V was pared by 3 bases and J by 3 bases, with 17 bases between. Germline CDR1 and CDR2: LNHDA and SQIVND (reference sequence). DNA of the CDR3: TGTGCCAGTAGTATGGGTCGGCAGGTTGGCTACTATGGCTACACCTTC. Translating it yields CASSMGRQVGYYGYTF.

This chain joins TRBV7-3 and TRBJ2-3, with D perhaps matching TRBD1 (6 bases). CDR1 is SGHTA, CDR2 FQGTGA, per germline. CDR3 size: 13 residues. Trimming left V 3 bases short and J 11 bases short, with 15 bases between. DNA of the CDR3: TGTGCCAGCAGCTTGGACCCCCGAGGGGGGCAGTATTTT. Translating gives CASSLDPRGGQYF.

The chain couples TRBV6-1 to TRBJ2-1; D is ambiguous. Germline values: CDR1 MNHNS, CDR2 SASEGT. V gave up 1 base and J gave up 10 bases, with 11 bases separating them. This CDR3 contains 13 residues. The CDR3 here is CASSEEHGWEQFF. DNA for the CDR3: TGTGCCAGCAGTGAAGAGCACGGGTGGGAGCAGTTCTTC.

The V gene is TRBV19, the J gene TRBJ2-3, with D unresolved. This CDR3 has 15 residues. The V and J ends lost 1 base and 0 bases respectively, with 8 bases between them. CDR1 is LNHDA and CDR2 is SQIVND in the germline V gene (reference sequence). For the CDR3, the DNA is TGTGCCAGTAGTATAGTCGTCTTTAGCACAGATACGCAGTATTTT. Protein product: CASSIVVFSTDTQYF.